The sequence of this TCR beta chain was determined in a study of T cells in localized non-small cell lung cancer. Study-wide results and caveats: Uninvolved neighboring lung showed the greatest T cell clonality, exceeding tumor. A denser population of T cells in blood accompanied longer overall survival. Adjacent lung held a median roughly 54 of the top 100 tumor clones.

From germline, CDR1 is SGHNT and CDR2 YENEEA. V was trimmed by 5 bases and J by 7 bases, leaving 21 bases between them. CDR3 size: 16 residues. Sequenced by immunoSEQ multiplex PCR; TCRdb stores in-frame clones only, minus some. Of about a thousand clones in the sample, around 19% were seen once. This clone was seen a handful of times. Its antigen remains unknown. Lung tissue at least 2 cm from the tumor margin was confirmed free of atypia. The sequencing used normal lung tissue next to the tumor, collected before any cancer treatment. The source of this sequence is a male donor at least 60 years old with stage III lung adenocarcinoma. The chain combines TRBV11-3 with TRBJ1-3; tentatively, D is TRBD1 (6 bases). CDR3 in amino acids: CASSLDKGGGRNTIYF. DNA for the CDR3: TGTGCCAGCAGCCTGGATAAAGGGGGAGGGAGGAACACCATATATTTT.